Presented here are 20 T cell receptor beta chains from one specimen sequenced in a study of T-cell reconstitution after alpha-beta-depleted transplantation in children. Preparation of the TCRbeta library involved a method that used unique molecular identifiers. One entry per CDR3 protein, called by TCRdb with MiXCR from the PCR reads. The table includes approximately 16,000 distinct CDR3 sequences, roughly 4.7% detected once. The sequencing here drew on PBMCs, taken before TCRalphabeta/CD19-depleted stem cell transplant. The receptors shown here come from a boy under 18 with acute lymphoblastic leukemia, due to receive a stem cell transplant.

This clonotype showed up many times. The rearrangement uses TRBV6-2 or TRBV6-3 and TRBJ2-2; unclear D gene. The CDR3 has 15 amino acids. CDR1 is MNHEY, CDR2 SVGEGT, per germline. V was trimmed by 5 bases and J by 0 bases, leaving 10 bases between them. CDR3 sequence (DNA): TGTGCCAGCAGTACCATGCCGCCGAACACCGGGGAGCTGTTTTTT. Its translation: CASSTMPPNTGELFF.

This clonotype was seen ten or more times. The V and J genes are TRBV5-5 and TRBJ2-1, with 10 bases fitting TRBD2. Germline CDR1 and CDR2: SGHKS and YYEKEE (reference sequence). V was pared by 3 bases and J by 2 bases, with 11 bases of the junction left unmatched. This CDR3 contains 18 residues. The CDR3 DNA sequence: TGTGCCAGCAGCTATCATCCGGCTAGCGGGAGTCCCTACAATGAGCAGTTCTTC. Translation: CASSYHPASGSPYNEQFF.

This clonotype was counted many times. V is TRBV19 and J is TRBJ2-1, with D perhaps given as TRBD1 or TRBD2 (5 bases each). The CDR3 contains 13 residues. Germline V gene sequence: CDR1 LNHDA, CDR2 SQIVND (reference sequence). The ends were cut back, 3 bases at V and 4 bases at J, with 7 bases in the middle. Written as DNA, the CDR3 is TGTGCCAGTAGTATCTGGGGGTACAATGAGCAGTTCTTC. Translation gives CASSIWGYNEQFF.

This clonotype was counted at least ten times. The J gene is TRBJ2-6, the V gene TRBV7-3; the D is unclear. Trimming stripped 5 bases from V and 1 base from J, with 15 bases between. Germline V lookup: CDR1 SGHTA, CDR2 FQGTGA. The length of the CDR3 is 17 residues. CDR3 sequence: CASSRSRWGSGANVLTF. The CDR3, as DNA: TGTGCCAGCAGCCGATCTCGGTGGGGATCTGGGGCCAACGTCCTGACTTTC.

This clonotype was seen ten or more times. The chain combines TRBV7-2 with TRBJ1-1; tentatively, D is TRBD1 (5 bases). V was trimmed by 2 bases and J by 1 base, leaving 8 bases between them. CDR1 SGHTA and CDR2 FQGNSA come from the germline V gene. CDR3 length: 14 residues. The chain's CDR3 is CASSLQDTNTEAFF. The CDR3 DNA follows: TGTGCCAGCAGCTTACAGGACACGAACACTGAAGCTTTCTTT.

This clonotype was detected many times. The chain is built from TRBV5-1 and TRBJ2-3; the D gene is possibly TRBD2 (5 bases). With 5 bases removed from V and 1 base from J, the gap between germline ends came to 11 bases. Germline V lookup: CDR1 SGHRS, CDR2 YFSETQ. There are 14 residues in the CDR3. The CDR3 DNA is TGCGCCAGCAGTGGAGGACTTCGCACAGATACGCAGTATTTT. It is translated as CASSGGLRTDTQYF.

The chain links TRBV19 to TRBJ2-7; D may be TRBD1 (5 bases). The germline gives CDR1 LNHDA, CDR2 SQIVND (reference sequence). The CDR3 extends over 13 amino acids. The V end lost 7 bases, the J end lost 5 bases, and 15 bases lay between the germline ends. The chain's CDR3 is CASNDGHHDEQYF. The CDR3 nucleotides read TGTGCCAGTAATGACGGACATCACGACGAGCAGTACTTC.

This clonotype was counted ten times or more. This chain links TRBV20-1 with TRBJ2-7; 7 nucleotides line up with TRBD1. CDR3 length equals 14 residues. Germline trimming cut 2 bases from V and 4 bases from J; bases unmatched to any gene: 8. The germline V gene encodes CDR1 DFQATT and CDR2 SNEGSKA (reference sequence). CDR3 region: CSARPTDRAYEQYF. For the CDR3, the DNA is TGCAGTGCTAGACCTACCGACAGGGCATACGAGCAGTACTTC.

At least ten counts were recorded for this clonotype. The rearrangement joins TRBV11-2 to TRBJ2-5; D remains unclear. Trimming stripped 8 bases from V and 5 bases from J, with 15 bases between. Germline CDR1 SGHAT, CDR2 FQNNGV. The CDR3 has 13 residues. This CDR3 is CASQKVSRETQYF. The CDR3 coding sequence is TGTGCCAGCCAAAAGGTTTCGAGGGAGACCCAGTACTTC.

This clonotype was recorded a few times. The genes are TRBV7-2 and TRBJ2-6; 8 bases are shared with TRBD1. With 6 bases clipped from V and 0 bases from J, the junction kept 7 bases outside the gene matches. The CDR3 runs to 17 residues. Per the germline V gene, CDR1 is SGHTA and CDR2 is FQGNSA. CDR3 in DNA: TGTGCCAGCAGTGGAAGGACAGGGACCTCTGGGGCCAACGTCCTGACTTTC. As protein: CASSGRTGTSGANVLTF.

This clonotype was counted many times. The chain joins TRBV20-1 to TRBJ2-3, with D unresolved. The CDR3 contains 12 residues. Per the germline V gene, CDR1 is DFQATT and CDR2 is SNEGSKA (reference sequence). Trimming shortened V by 3 bases and J by 2 bases, and 6 bases separated the two germline ends. The CDR3 DNA reads as TGCAGTGCTAGCTTTGACACAGATACGCAGTATTTT. Its translation is CSASFDTDTQYF.

At least ten counts were recorded for this clonotype. The V call is TRBV24-1, the J call TRBJ2-2; no definite D call. The germline V gene encodes CDR1 KGHDR and CDR2 SFDVKD. The CDR3 has 12 residues. The chain's CDR3 is CAHQANTGELFF. As DNA, the CDR3 is TGTGCGCACCAGGCGAACACCGGGGAGCTGTTTTTT.

The V and J genes are TRBV6-4 and TRBJ2-5; 7 positions agree with TRBD1. J was trimmed by 2 bases and V by 6 bases; bases with no gene match: 9. Germline values: CDR1 MRHNA, CDR2 SNTAGT. This CDR3 has 15 amino acids. The CDR3 DNA sequence: TGTGCCAGCAGGTCGCCCCGGACAGGTCAAGAGACCCAGTACTTC. It translates to CASRSPRTGQETQYF.

The chain carries TRBV2 and TRBJ1-2; D call uncertain. Germline loops: CDR1 SNHLY, CDR2 FYNNEI. The CDR3 runs to 14 residues. Trimming cost V 3 bases and J 8 bases, with 16 bases left between them. CDR3 sequence reads: CASSERWEAWGYTF. In DNA form, the CDR3 reads TGTGCCAGCAGTGAGAGGTGGGAAGCGTGGGGCTACACCTTC.

This clonotype was seen many times. The V and J genes are TRBV6-1 and TRBJ2-7; no clear D. The CDR3 is made up of 16 amino acids. Trimming removed 7 bases at V and 3 bases at J, with 22 bases between. CDR1 MNHNS and CDR2 SASEGT come from the germline V gene. Written as DNA, the CDR3 is TGTGCCAGCACCCCAGACGGCCGTCGCTTGGACTACGAGCAGTACTTC. As protein: CASTPDGRRLDYEQYF.

This clonotype ranks as medium-sized. The chain has TRBV12-3 or TRBV12-4 and TRBJ2-1, with no clear D. V lost 7 bases to trimming and J lost 4 bases, with 20 bases between them. The CDR3 is 16 residues long. The CDR3 bases are TGTGCCAGCACCCACTTCGGTGGGGTAGGATACAATGAGCAGTTCTTC. Amino acid sequence: CASTHFGGVGYNEQFF.

The sample holds many counts of this clonotype. The genes are TRBV3-1 and TRBJ1-3, with a tentative D call TRBD1 (6 bases). V was cut by 1 base and J by 3 bases, with 10 bases left in between. Germline V gene sequence: CDR1 LGHDT, CDR2 YNNKEL (reference sequence). There are 15 residues in the CDR3. CDR3 DNA: TGTGCCAGCAGCCAAGCAGGGGACGATGGAAACACCATATATTTT. Translated, it gives CASSQAGDDGNTIYF. Based on the CDR3 plus reference TRBV3-1 and TRBJ1-3, the full variable domain is DTAVSQTPKYLVTQMGNDKSIKCEQNLGHDTMYWYKQDSKKFLKIMFSYNNKELIINETVPNRFSPKSPDKAHLNLHINSLELGDSAVYFCASSQAGDDGNTIYFGEGSWLTVV.

The rearrangement joins TRBV19 to TRBJ2-2; D is undetermined. The V end lost 3 bases, the J end lost 6 bases, and 20 bases lay between the germline ends. Germline CDR1 is LNHDA and CDR2 is SQIVND (reference sequence). The CDR3 has 17 amino acids. The chain's CDR3 is CASSMTPLGISSGELFF. In DNA, the CDR3 is TGTGCCAGTAGTATGACCCCATTAGGGATTAGTTCCGGGGAGCTGTTTTTT.

The chain has TRBV5-4 and TRBJ2-7, with 8 bases lining up with TRBD1. Losses at the gene ends were 8 bases for V and 6 bases for J; bases not matched to a gene: 16. This CDR3 is 15 amino acids long. CDR1 SGHNT and CDR2 YYREEE come from the germline V gene (reference sequence). The CDR3 reads CARSPVRTGLSEQYF. The CDR3 DNA follows: TGTGCCAGGAGCCCTGTGCGGACAGGGCTTTCCGAGCAGTACTTC.

This clonotype was counted ten times or more. This sequence joins TRBV30 and TRBJ1-2, with D unclear. Germline lookup yields CDR1 GTSNPN and CDR2 SVGIG (reference sequence). The V end was cut by 5 bases, the J end by 4 bases, with 17 bases between. This CDR3 is built from 14 residues. CDR3 residues: CAWGSDGSFYGYTF. CDR3 nucleotide sequence: TGTGCCTGGGGTTCGGACGGTTCGTTCTATGGCTACACCTTC. Variable domain in full (rest from reference TRBV30 and TRBJ1-2): SQTIHQWPATLVQPVGSPLSLECTVEGTSNPNLYWYRQAAGRGLQLLFYSVGIGQISSEVPQNLSASRPQDRQFILSSKKLLLSDSGFYLCAWGSDGSFYGYTFGSGTRLTVV.